These T cell receptor beta chains were read from a single sample in a study of breast tumors, draining lymph nodes, adjacent tissues. TCRdb ran MiXCR on the multiplex PCR reads and lists one entry per CDR3 protein. The sample has about 180,000 distinct CDR3 sequences; roughly a third are singletons. The sample consisted of axillary lymph node tissue. These receptors were collected from a female donor with breast cancer. Some clones in this sample may be carry-over from other donors' samples. The CDR3 runs from the conserved cysteine through the conserved F or W. Each record gives: D gene, J gene, V gene, clone size, CDR3 DNA, CDR3 protein. A D gene is named only where the DNA matches it firmly. Clone size, where shown, is once, few, many, or a class for clones that have expanded.

d_call: NA; j_call: TRBJ2-3; v_call: TRBV20-1; clone_size: many; cdr3_nt: TGCAGTGCTAGAGATGGGTACGCAGATACGCAGTATTTT; cdr3_aa: CSARDGYADTQYF
d_call: NA; j_call: TRBJ2-5; v_call: TRBV5-6; clone_size: NA; cdr3_nt: TGTGCCAGCAGCTTCAGGGATATGGAGACCCAGTACTTC; cdr3_aa: CASSFRDMETQYF
d_call: TRBD2; j_call: TRBJ2-3; v_call: TRBV20-1; clone_size: many; cdr3_nt: TGCAGTGCTAGAGCGGCGGGGGGCACAGATACGCAGTATTTT; cdr3_aa: CSARAAGGTDTQYF
d_call: NA; j_call: TRBJ1-2; v_call: TRBV5-4; clone_size: NA; cdr3_nt: TGTGCCAGCAGCTTGGGGCAGGCACTTAACTATGGCTACACCTTC; cdr3_aa: CASSLGQALNYGYTF
d_call: NA; j_call: TRBJ1-3; v_call: TRBV5-6; clone_size: many; cdr3_nt: TGTGCCAGCAGCTTCGGGTACTCTGGAAACACCATATATTTT; cdr3_aa: CASSFGYSGNTIYF
d_call: TRBD2; j_call: TRBJ2-7; v_call: TRBV4-1; clone_size: many; cdr3_nt: TGCGCCAGCAGCCCTGGGGGAGGGGCCTACGAGCAGTACTTC; cdr3_aa: CASSPGGGAYEQYF
d_call: TRBD2; j_call: TRBJ2-1; v_call: TRBV27; clone_size: few; cdr3_nt: TGTGCCAGCAGTCCTCAACTAGCGGGAGGGCTTGAGCAGTTCTTC; cdr3_aa: CASSPQLAGGLEQFF
d_call: NA; j_call: TRBJ1-2; v_call: TRBV7-9; clone_size: many; cdr3_nt: TGTGCCAGCAGCATGGGAAGTGGCTACACCTTC; cdr3_aa: CASSMGSGYTF
d_call: TRBD1; j_call: TRBJ2-1; v_call: TRBV6-1; clone_size: NA; cdr3_nt: TGTGCCAGCAGTCGGGACAGGGGGGTCAATGAGCAGTTCTTC; cdr3_aa: CASSRDRGVNEQFF
d_call: NA; j_call: TRBJ1-1; v_call: TRBV10-2; clone_size: NA; cdr3_nt: TGCGCCAGCAGTGACCCAACGGGGGGAGGGGCGGCCACTGAAGCTTTCTTT; cdr3_aa: CASSDPTGGGAATEAFF
d_call: NA; j_call: TRBJ2-7; v_call: TRBV6-1; clone_size: few; cdr3_nt: TGTGCCAGCAGTGAAGGGGGAACTCACTACGAGCAGTACTTC; cdr3_aa: CASSEGGTHYEQYF
d_call: TRBD1; j_call: TRBJ2-2; v_call: TRBV15; clone_size: many; cdr3_nt: TGTGCCACGAGGACAGGGGGCTCTATCGGGGAGCTGTTTTTT; cdr3_aa: CATRTGGSIGELFF
d_call: TRBD2; j_call: TRBJ2-1; v_call: TRBV29-1; clone_size: NA; cdr3_nt: TGCAGCGTGGAGCGGGGGGAACATGAGCAGTTCTTC; cdr3_aa: CSVERGEHEQFF
d_call: NA; j_call: TRBJ2-5; v_call: TRBV3-1; clone_size: NA; cdr3_nt: TGTGCCAGCAGCCAAGAAGGGAATGGACAAGAGACCCAGTACTTC; cdr3_aa: CASSQEGNGQETQYF
d_call: NA; j_call: TRBJ2-5; v_call: TRBV12-3/TRBV12-4; clone_size: many; cdr3_nt: TGTGCCAGCAGTCTCTCGAAAGGCATCCGTCAAACCCAGTACTTC; cdr3_aa: CASSLSKGIRQTQYF
d_call: NA; j_call: TRBJ1-3; v_call: TRBV7-3; clone_size: many; cdr3_nt: TGTGCCAGCAGCTTACGAGGGTCGCCTGGAAACACCATATATTTT; cdr3_aa: CASSLRGSPGNTIYF
d_call: NA; j_call: TRBJ2-1; v_call: TRBV29-1; clone_size: many; cdr3_nt: TGCAGCGTTGGGGCAGGGAATGGCAATGAGCAGTTCTTC; cdr3_aa: CSVGAGNGNEQFF
d_call: NA; j_call: TRBJ1-5; v_call: TRBV10-2; clone_size: NA; cdr3_nt: TGCGCCAGCACCCCGGGACGGCCGCCCTTGAATCAGCCCCAGCATTTT; cdr3_aa: CASTPGRPPLNQPQHF
d_call: TRBD1; j_call: TRBJ2-1; v_call: TRBV18; clone_size: many; cdr3_nt: TGTGCCAGCTCACCGACAGGGCTTTACAATGAGCAGTTCTTC; cdr3_aa: CASSPTGLYNEQFF
d_call: NA; j_call: TRBJ1-3; v_call: TRBV29-1; clone_size: many; cdr3_nt: TGCAGCGTTGGGGGACCTTCTGGAAACACCATATATTTT; cdr3_aa: CSVGGPSGNTIYF
d_call: NA; j_call: TRBJ2-7; v_call: TRBV7-9; clone_size: many; cdr3_nt: TGTGCCAGCAGCTCTACCCGCCGGGGTAGGGACGAGCAGTACTTC; cdr3_aa: CASSSTRRGRDEQYF
d_call: TRBD1; j_call: TRBJ2-6; v_call: TRBV2; clone_size: NA; cdr3_nt: TGTGCCAGCAGTGAGGGACAGAACTATGGGGCCAACGTCCTGACTTTC; cdr3_aa: CASSEGQNYGANVLTF
d_call: TRBD1; j_call: TRBJ2-7; v_call: TRBV27; clone_size: NA; cdr3_nt: TGTGCCAGCAGTCGCCGGGACAGGGGATCCTACGAGCAGTACTTC; cdr3_aa: CASSRRDRGSYEQYF
d_call: TRBD2; j_call: TRBJ2-3; v_call: TRBV6-5; clone_size: many; cdr3_nt: TGTGCCAGCAGGCTTCTTGCGGGAGGAAGGGATACGCAGTATTTT; cdr3_aa: CASRLLAGGRDTQYF
d_call: TRBD1; j_call: TRBJ1-1; v_call: TRBV2; clone_size: NA; cdr3_nt: TGTGCCAGCAGTGCGGGACAGGGGCTGGGGAACACTGAAGCTTTCTTT; cdr3_aa: CASSAGQGLGNTEAFF
d_call: TRBD1; j_call: TRBJ1-2; v_call: TRBV6-5; clone_size: few; cdr3_nt: TGTGCCAGCAGTCCGGGGACAGCCCAAGGGGACACCTTC; cdr3_aa: CASSPGTAQGDTF
d_call: NA; j_call: TRBJ1-2; v_call: TRBV9; clone_size: many; cdr3_nt: TGTGCCAGCAGCCCCCGGGACGGTAACTATGGCTACACCTTC; cdr3_aa: CASSPRDGNYGYTF
d_call: NA; j_call: TRBJ1-1; v_call: TRBV25-1; clone_size: NA; cdr3_nt: TGTGCCAGCAATTCTGGACGGCTCAACACTGAAGCTTTCTTT; cdr3_aa: CASNSGRLNTEAFF
d_call: TRBD1; j_call: TRBJ1-2; v_call: TRBV27; clone_size: NA; cdr3_nt: TGTGCCAGCGGTTTGTTCGGGACAGGGGTCTATGGCTACACCTTC; cdr3_aa: CASGLFGTGVYGYTF
d_call: NA; j_call: TRBJ2-7; v_call: TRBV6-5; clone_size: many; cdr3_nt: TGTGCCAGCACTCAAGGAGGGTTGCCCTACGAGCAGTACTTC; cdr3_aa: CASTQGGLPYEQYF
d_call: NA; j_call: TRBJ2-1; v_call: TRBV5-1; clone_size: many; cdr3_nt: TGCGCCAGCAGCTTGGGTACCTCCTACAATGAGCAGTTCTTC; cdr3_aa: CASSLGTSYNEQFF
d_call: NA; j_call: TRBJ2-2; v_call: TRBV14; clone_size: many; cdr3_nt: TGTGCCAGCAGCCAAAAAAAAATGGGACACACCGGGGAGCTGTTTTTT; cdr3_aa: CASSQKKMGHTGELFF
d_call: TRBD2; j_call: TRBJ2-3; v_call: TRBV10-1; clone_size: many; cdr3_nt: TGCGCCAGCAGTAGCGGGGGGAACACAGATACGCAGTATTTT; cdr3_aa: CASSSGGNTDTQYF
d_call: NA; j_call: TRBJ2-2; v_call: TRBV24-1; clone_size: many; cdr3_nt: TGTGCCACCAGTGATACACGGAGAGGGATCGGCGGGGAGCTGTTTTTT; cdr3_aa: CATSDTRRGIGGELFF
d_call: NA; j_call: TRBJ1-1; v_call: TRBV20-1; clone_size: NA; cdr3_nt: TGCAGTGCTCGCAGGGTCCACACTGATGCTTTCTTT; cdr3_aa: CSARRVHTDAFF
d_call: TRBD2; j_call: TRBJ2-1; v_call: TRBV10-3; clone_size: NA; cdr3_nt: TGTGCCATCAGCGTTGGTCCTAGCGGGAGGGCAGATTTCTTC; cdr3_aa: CAISVGPSGRADFF
d_call: NA; j_call: TRBJ2-1; v_call: TRBV29-1; clone_size: NA; cdr3_nt: TGCGGCGGAAAAAGAGGGGCTAATGAGCAGTTCTTC; cdr3_aa: CGGKRGANEQFF
d_call: TRBD2; j_call: TRBJ2-1; v_call: TRBV20-1; clone_size: NA; cdr3_nt: TGCAGTGGAACTAGCGGGAGTACGAGCTCCTACAATGAGCAGTTCTTC; cdr3_aa: CSGTSGSTSSYNEQFF
d_call: NA; j_call: TRBJ2-3; v_call: TRBV24-1; clone_size: NA; cdr3_nt: TGTGCCACCAGTAAAGATAGGGCTAGCACAGATACGCAGTATTTT; cdr3_aa: CATSKDRASTDTQYF
d_call: NA; j_call: TRBJ2-6; v_call: TRBV12-3/TRBV12-4; clone_size: NA; cdr3_nt: TGTGCCAGCAGTTACCGGCAGAGCTCTGGGGCCAACGTCCTGACTTTC; cdr3_aa: CASSYRQSSGANVLTF
d_call: NA; j_call: TRBJ2-1; v_call: TRBV25-1; clone_size: many; cdr3_nt: TGTGCCAGCAGTGCTAGGTTAGCCCCTCTTGTTAATGAGCAGTTCTTC; cdr3_aa: CASSARLAPLVNEQFF
d_call: NA; j_call: TRBJ1-6; v_call: TRBV7-9; clone_size: NA; cdr3_nt: TGTGCCAGCAGCTTAGGGGGGACGGACAATTCACCCCTCCACTTT; cdr3_aa: CASSLGGTDNSPLHF
d_call: TRBD1; j_call: TRBJ1-2; v_call: TRBV7-3; clone_size: many; cdr3_nt: TGTGCCAGCAGCCCCGCGGGACAGGGTAACTATGGCTACACCTTC; cdr3_aa: CASSPAGQGNYGYTF
d_call: NA; j_call: TRBJ2-7; v_call: TRBV20-1; clone_size: NA; cdr3_nt: TGCAGTGCTTCCCGGGGTTACGAGCAGTACTTC; cdr3_aa: CSASRGYEQYF
d_call: NA; j_call: TRBJ1-2; v_call: TRBV27; clone_size: NA; cdr3_nt: TGTGCCAGCAGTTTATCCTGGGACACGTCTTTTGGCTACACCTTC; cdr3_aa: CASSLSWDTSFGYTF
d_call: NA; j_call: TRBJ2-3; v_call: TRBV9; clone_size: many; cdr3_nt: TGTGCCAGCAGCGTAGAGGGGGGCGGGAGCACAGATACGCAGTATTTT; cdr3_aa: CASSVEGGGSTDTQYF
d_call: TRBD2; j_call: TRBJ2-1; v_call: TRBV7-2; clone_size: many; cdr3_nt: TGTGCCAGCAGCTTTAGCGGGAGAGGCTACAATGAGCAGTTCTTC; cdr3_aa: CASSFSGRGYNEQFF
d_call: NA; j_call: TRBJ1-5; v_call: TRBV12-3/TRBV12-4; clone_size: NA; cdr3_nt: TGTGCCAGCACCACCGTTACTAGCGGGATTGACACAGATAGCAATCAGCCCCAGCATTTT; cdr3_aa: CASTTVTSGIDTDSNQPQHF
d_call: NA; j_call: TRBJ2-3; v_call: TRBV5-1; clone_size: NA; cdr3_nt: TGCGCCAGCAGCTTGGTCGGGGTCACAGACACGCAGTATTTT; cdr3_aa: CASSLVGVTDTQYF
d_call: NA; j_call: TRBJ2-7; v_call: TRBV27; clone_size: few; cdr3_nt: TGTGCCAGCAGTTTGCGCGCCATTAGGACAGCTACCTTCTACGAGCAGTACTTC; cdr3_aa: CASSLRAIRTATFYEQYF
d_call: NA; j_call: TRBJ1-6; v_call: TRBV20-1; clone_size: once; cdr3_nt: TGCAGTGCTAGAGACGGGGACAATAATTCACCCCTCCACTTT; cdr3_aa: CSARDGDNNSPLHF
d_call: NA; j_call: TRBJ2-2; v_call: TRBV12-3/TRBV12-4; clone_size: NA; cdr3_nt: TGTGCCAGCAGTTTTTACGACGTATCCACCGGGGAGCTGTTTTTT; cdr3_aa: CASSFYDVSTGELFF
d_call: NA; j_call: TRBJ2-2; v_call: TRBV12-3/TRBV12-4; clone_size: many; cdr3_nt: TGTGCCAGCAGTTTGCTCCCTTCGGGCACCGGGGAGCTGTTTTTT; cdr3_aa: CASSLLPSGTGELFF
d_call: NA; j_call: TRBJ1-3; v_call: TRBV24-1; clone_size: NA; cdr3_nt: TGTGCCACCAGTGACCGGCGGCTAGCGGGAGACACCATATATTTT; cdr3_aa: CATSDRRLAGDTIYF
d_call: TRBD1; j_call: TRBJ2-2; v_call: TRBV6-5; clone_size: NA; cdr3_nt: TGTGCCAGCAGTCACTCTGGGACAGGGTCCGGGGAGCTGTTTTTT; cdr3_aa: CASSHSGTGSGELFF